The TCR beta chain described here comes from a study of blood T cell repertoires in COVID-19. Study context: Nucleic acid was either cDNA or gDNA, and it came from T cells, B-cell-depleted T cells, or PBMCs.

Germline CDR1 MDHEN, CDR2 SYDVKM. The CDR3 is made up of 15 amino acids. V lost 7 bases and J lost 5; bases outside the gene matches: 14. In the original processing: Researchers report that nucleated cell counts were estimated from reference gene primer amplification. TCRdb's copy holds only in-frame clones and misses some; the assay was immunoSEQ multiplex PCR. V and J calls and clone size come straight from that table; D and trimming were deduced from the DNA. Of around 40,000 clones in the sample, around four fifths were seen once. V gene TRBV28 combines with J gene TRBJ2-7; TRBD1 matches at 7 bases. The clonotype comes from a man older than 75 with active or convalescent COVID-19. Sequences were obtained from peripheral blood. The CDR3 DNA reads TGTGCCAGCACCCTGAGGCAGGGGGACCGGAACGAGCAGTACTTC. Translated: CASTLRQGDRNEQYF.